The T cell receptor beta chain under discussion was sequenced for a study of T cell changes during pregnancy in multiple sclerosis. The CDR3 covers 13 residues. Germline V lookup: CDR1 SGHKS, CDR2 YYEKEE (reference sequence). V was trimmed by 5 bases and J by 8 bases, leaving 13 bases between them. The repertoire was sequenced with immunoSEQ multiplex PCR; TCRdb's copy has only in-frame clones and lacks some. The sample lists roughly 48,000 clones, 94% occurring once. The sequencing used CD4+ T cells from peripheral blood mononuclear cells, collected in the first trimester of pregnancy. This clonotype originated in a female donor with multiple sclerosis, enrolled in a pregnancy study. The J gene is TRBJ1-4, the V gene TRBV5-5, with D possibly being TRBD1 (5 bases). The CDR3 region is CASRTDSQEKLFF. CDR3 nucleotides: TGTGCCAGCAGGACAGACAGCCAGGAAAAACTGTTTTTT.